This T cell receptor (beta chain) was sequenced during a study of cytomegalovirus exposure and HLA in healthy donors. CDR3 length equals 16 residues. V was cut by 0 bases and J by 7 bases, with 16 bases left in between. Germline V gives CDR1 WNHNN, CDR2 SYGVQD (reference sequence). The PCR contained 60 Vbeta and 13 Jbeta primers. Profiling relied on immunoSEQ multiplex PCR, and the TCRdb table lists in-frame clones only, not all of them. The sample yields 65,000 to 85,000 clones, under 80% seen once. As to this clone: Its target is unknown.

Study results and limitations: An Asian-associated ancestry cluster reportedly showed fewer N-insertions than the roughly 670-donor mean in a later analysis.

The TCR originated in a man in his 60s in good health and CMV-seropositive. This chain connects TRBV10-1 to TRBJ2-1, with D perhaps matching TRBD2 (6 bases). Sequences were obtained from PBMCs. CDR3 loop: CASSESKRPGGNEQFF. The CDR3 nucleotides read TGCGCCAGCAGTGAGTCGAAGCGACCCGGAGGGAATGAGCAGTTCTTC.